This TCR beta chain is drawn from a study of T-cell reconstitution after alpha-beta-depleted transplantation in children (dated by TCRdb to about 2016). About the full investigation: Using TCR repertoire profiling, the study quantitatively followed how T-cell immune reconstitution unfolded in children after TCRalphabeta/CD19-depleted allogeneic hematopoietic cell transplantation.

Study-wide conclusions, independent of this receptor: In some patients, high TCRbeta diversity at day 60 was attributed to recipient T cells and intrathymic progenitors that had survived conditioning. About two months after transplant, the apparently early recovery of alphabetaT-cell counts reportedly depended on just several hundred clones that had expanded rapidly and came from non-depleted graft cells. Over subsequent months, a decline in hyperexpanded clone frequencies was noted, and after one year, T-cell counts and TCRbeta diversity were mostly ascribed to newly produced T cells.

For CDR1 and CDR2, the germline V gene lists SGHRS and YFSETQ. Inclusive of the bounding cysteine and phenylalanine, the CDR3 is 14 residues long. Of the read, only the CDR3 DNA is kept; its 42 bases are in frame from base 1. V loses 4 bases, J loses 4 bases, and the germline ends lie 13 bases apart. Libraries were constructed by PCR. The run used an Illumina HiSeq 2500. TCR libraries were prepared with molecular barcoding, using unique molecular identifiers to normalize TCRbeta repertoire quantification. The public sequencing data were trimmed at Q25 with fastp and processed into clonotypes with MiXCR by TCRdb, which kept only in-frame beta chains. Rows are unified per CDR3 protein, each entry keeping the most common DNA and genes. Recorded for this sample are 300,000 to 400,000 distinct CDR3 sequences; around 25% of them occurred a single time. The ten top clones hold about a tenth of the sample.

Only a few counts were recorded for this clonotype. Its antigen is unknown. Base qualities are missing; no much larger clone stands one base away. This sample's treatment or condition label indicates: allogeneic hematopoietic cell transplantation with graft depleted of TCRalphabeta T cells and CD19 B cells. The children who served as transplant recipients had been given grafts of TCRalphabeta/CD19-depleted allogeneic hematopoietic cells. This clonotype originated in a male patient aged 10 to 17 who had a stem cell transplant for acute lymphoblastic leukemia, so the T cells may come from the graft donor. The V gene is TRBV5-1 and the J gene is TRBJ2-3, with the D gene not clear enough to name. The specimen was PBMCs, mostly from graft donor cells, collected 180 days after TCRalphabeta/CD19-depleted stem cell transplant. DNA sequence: TGCGCCAGCAGCCCGGACCTTTGGGCAGATACGCAGTATTTT. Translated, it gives CASSPDLWADTQYF.